This T cell receptor beta chain was obtained from a study of cytomegalovirus exposure and HLA in healthy donors. CDR1 is SEHNR and CDR2 is FQNEAQ in the germline V gene (reference sequence). CDR3 length: 16 residues. Amplification used 60 Vbeta primers and 13 Jbeta primers. Method: immunoSEQ multiplex PCR; TCRdb's copy keeps in-frame clones and lacks some. This table has approximately 180,000 clones, 82% appearing once. On this clone: Antigen specificity is unknown. The junction shows a germline mismatch at one end, possibly a read error.

Study-level points and caveats: An apparent linkage of common viral pathogens to several of the most significant clusters emerged in a later analysis.

The genes are TRBV7-9 and TRBJ2-1, with TRBD2 matching over 9 bases. Sequenced material: PBMCs. The TCR comes from a woman aged 18-29 years in good health and CMV-seronegative. The CDR3 protein is CASTLISGREYNEQFF. As DNA, the CDR3 is TGTGCCAGCACCTTAATTAGCGGGAGAGAATACAATGAGCAGTTCTTC.